These 23 T cell receptor beta chains came from one sample sequenced in a study of regulatory T cells in long-lasting Graves disease. Stated time point: newly diagnosed GD, antithyroid drugs for less than 3 months. TCR sequences were obtained from RNA taken from PBMCs. CDR3 regions were amplified by Arm-PCR using iRepertoire HTBI primers to build TCR beta libraries. TCRdb reanalysed the multiplex PCR reads using MiXCR and keeps one entry per CDR3 protein. This sample carries around 320,000 distinct CDR3 sequences, about a sixth of them seen once, and the ten largest clones take 25% to 30%. The same data also went into a second study, on T cells in Graves' hyperthyroidism and ophthalmopathy.

Material: peripheral blood mononuclear cells (PBMCs), obtained at new diagnosis, from a patient treated with antithyroid drugs. The receptor set was obtained from a middle-aged man with Graves disease.

This clonotype was seen ten or more times. V gene TRBV6-1 combines with J gene TRBJ1-4, with D perhaps matching TRBD1 (5 bases). Germline lookup yields CDR1 MNHNS and CDR2 SASEGT. V was pared by 8 bases and J by 6 bases, with 13 bases between. This CDR3 is 13 amino acids long. The DNA of the CDR3 is TGTGCCAGCGGGACGAATTCATATGAAAAACTGTTTTTT. It specifies CASGTNSYEKLFF.

A few counts support this clonotype. The chain employs TRBV11-3 and TRBJ2-2, with D uncertain. Germline CDR1 and CDR2: SGHNT and YENEEA. Trimming left V 0 bases short and J 7 bases short, with 9 bases between. The CDR3 runs 14 residues. The CDR3 reads CASSLELYSGELFF. The CDR3 DNA reads TGTGCCAGCAGCTTAGAACTATACAGCGGGGAGCTGTTTTTT.

The sample holds many counts of this clonotype. V is TRBV27 and J is TRBJ1-5; D is uncertain. CDR3 length: 15 residues. Looked up from germline, CDR1 is MNHEY and CDR2 is SMNVEV (reference sequence). The V end lost 4 bases, the J end lost 1 base, and 11 bases lay between the germline ends. The CDR3 DNA sequence: TGTGCCAGCAGTTCTCGGTGGGCGAGCAATCAGCCCCAGCATTTT. Residues: CASSSRWASNQPQHF.

The J gene is TRBJ1-6, the V gene TRBV3-1; a possible D gene is TRBD1 (5 bases). The germline V gene encodes CDR1 LGHDT and CDR2 YNNKEL (reference sequence). Trimming pared 1 base from V and 9 bases from J, leaving 19 bases between. CDR3 length: 17 residues. The CDR3: CASSQGGGWASGSPLHF. The CDR3 region has the DNA TGTGCCAGCAGCCAAGGCGGGGGGTGGGCATCCGGTTCACCCCTCCACTTT.

Comment on this clonotype: It may be a read error: a sequence one base away is much more abundant. This chain's CDR3 is CASSSFGVRDTESFF. The CDR3 DNA sequence: TGTGCCAGCAGCTCTTTCGGGGTCCGGGACACTGAATCTTTCTTT. J is TRBJ1-1 and V is TRBV7-3; D is possibly TRBD1 (6 bases). The CDR3 totals 15 residues. CDR1 SGHTA and CDR2 FQGTGA come from the germline V gene.

This clonotype was observed at least ten times. V is TRBV12-5 and J is TRBJ2-7; the D is unclear. V lost 6 bases and J 2 bases, leaving 8 bases between the germline ends. The germline V gene has CDR1 LGHNT and CDR2 FRNRAP. CDR3 length: 12 residues. CDR3 in DNA: TGTGCTAGTGGACCTGACACCTACGAGCAGTACTTC. Residues: CASGPDTYEQYF.

The table lists this clonotype with many counts. The rearrangement uses TRBV28 and TRBJ1-1, with 7 bases lining up with TRBD1. The V segment lost 6 bases and the J segment 9 bases; nucleotides outside the gene matches: 7. The germline V gene has CDR1 MDHEN and CDR2 SYDVKM. CDR3 length: 12 amino acids. The CDR3 sequence is CASRPLRGKAFF. CDR3 nucleotide sequence: TGTGCCAGCAGACCTCTCAGGGGGAAAGCTTTCTTT. Full variable domain (remainder filled in from reference TRBV28 and TRBJ1-1): DVKVTQSSRYLVKRTGEKVFLECVQDMDHENMFWYRQDPGLGLRLIYFSYDVKMKEKGDIPEGYSVSREKKERFSLILESASTNQTSMYLCASRPLRGKAFFGQGTRLTVV.

This clonotype was detected many times. This chain links TRBV7-2 with TRBJ1-1, with unresolved D. The CDR3 contains 13 residues. V was clipped by 1 base and J by 11 bases, with 14 bases between them. Germline CDR1 and CDR2: SGHTA and FQGNSA. The CDR3 bases are TGTGCCAGCAGCTTAGGGGGTACAGCCCTCGCTTTCTTT. Its translation is CASSLGGTALAFF.

This clonotype has at least ten counts. The J gene is TRBJ1-1, the V gene TRBV5-1; D gene uncertain. Looked up from germline, CDR1 is SGHRS and CDR2 is YFSETQ. The CDR3 has 14 amino acids. V was pared by 0 bases and J by 1 base, with 7 bases between. CDR3 sequence: CASSLERPNTEAFF. Here the CDR3 DNA reads TGCGCCAGCAGCTTGGAGCGTCCGAACACTGAAGCTTTCTTT. Full variable domain (outside the CDR3, taken from reference TRBV5-1 and TRBJ1-1): KAGVTQTPRYLIKTRGQQVTLSCSPISGHRSVSWYQQTPGQGLQFLFEYFSETQRNKGNFPGRFSGRQFSNSRSEMNVSTLELGDSALYLCASSLERPNTEAFFGQGTRLTVV.

V is TRBV5-5 and J is TRBJ1-2; TRBD1 is a possible D gene (5 bases). Trimming took 3 bases from V and 9 from J, leaving 15 bases between them. CDR3 length: 13 amino acids. Germline V CDR1 and CDR2: SGHKS, YYEKEE (reference sequence). The CDR3 sequence: CASSSRDHNSYTF. CDR3 nucleotides: TGTGCCAGCAGCTCCCGGGACCACAATAGCTACACCTTC.

Note on this clonotype: Just one base apart from a much larger clone, this may be a read error. The chain employs TRBV7-2 and TRBJ2-2; 7 nucleotides line up with TRBD1. The CDR3 totals 16 residues. Germline loops: CDR1 SGHTA, CDR2 FQGNSA. The junction had 11 bases not matched to a gene; V was cut back by 5 bases and J by 5 bases. The DNA of the CDR3 is TGTGCCAGCAGCGTTCCAGGGGGTTGGGATACCGGGGAGCTGTTTTTT. It yields the protein CASSVPGGWDTGELFF.

This clonotype was recorded many times. The chain couples TRBV7-9 to TRBJ2-1, with TRBD1 as a possible D gene (5 bases). V was cut by 4 bases and J by 7 bases, with 11 bases left in between. Germline V lookup: CDR1 SEHNR, CDR2 FQNEAQ (reference sequence). This CDR3 is 13 amino acids long. The CDR3 is CASSSQARNEQFF. In DNA form, the CDR3 reads TGTGCCAGCAGCTCACAGGCTCGGAATGAGCAGTTCTTC.

In this sample, this clonotype turned up many times. The chain joins TRBV3-1 to TRBJ2-4; 12 bases line up with TRBD2. Germline V gene data show CDR1 as LGHDT and CDR2 as YNNKEL (reference sequence). The CDR3 runs to 17 residues. Losses at the gene ends were 2 bases for V and 8 bases for J; bases not matched to a gene: 10. DNA for the CDR3: TGTGCCAGCAGCCAAATCCTAGCGGGGGGGTATCAGGACATTCAGTACTTC. It is translated as CASSQILAGGYQDIQYF.

This clonotype appeared a few times. The V and J genes are TRBV4-2 and TRBJ2-7, with a weak D call TRBD2 (6 bases). The CDR3 has 15 residues. From germline, CDR1 is LGHNA and CDR2 YNFKEQ. Trimming removed 5 bases at V and 0 bases at J, with 14 bases between. DNA of the CDR3: TGTGCCAGCAGCATCGGGGGTTCCGACTCCTACGAGCAGTACTTC. Protein product: CASSIGGSDSYEQYF.

This clonotype was counted many times. The chain links TRBV20-1 to TRBJ2-7, with 8 bases matching TRBD2. Germline CDR1 reads DFQATT; CDR2 reads SNEGSKA (reference sequence). The length of the CDR3 is 13 residues. The V segment lost 1 base and the J segment 3 bases; nucleotides outside the gene matches: 2. As DNA, the CDR3 is TGCAGTGCTAGAGCCGCGGGGGGCTACGAGCAGTACTTC. Protein sequence: CSARAAGGYEQYF.

This clonotype was observed many times. The rearrangement uses TRBV28 and TRBJ1-5; D remains unclear. V dropped 6 bases and J dropped 7 bases, with 22 bases sitting between them. This CDR3 has 16 amino acids. Germline V lookup: CDR1 MDHEN, CDR2 SYDVKM. The CDR3 nucleotides are TGTGCCAGCAGCCGTTATGTTTGGACGGGCAGCCAGCCCCAGCATTTT. This gives the protein CASSRYVWTGSQPQHF.

This clonotype was seen only a few times. One junction end does not reproduce the germline sequence, and a read error may be involved. CDR3 coding DNA: TGTGCCAGTAGTGCTACAGGGACTGGAGCCAACGTCCTGACTTTC. Its translation is CASSATGTGANVLTF. The V and J genes are TRBV19 and TRBJ2-6; D might be TRBD1 or TRBD2, each matching 6 bases. Germline CDR1 LNHDA, CDR2 SQIVND (reference sequence). The CDR3 contains 15 residues.

With respect to this clonotype: Compared with germline, one end of the junction differs, possibly owing to a read error. The gene calls are TRBV18 and TRBJ2-1; 11 bases agree with TRBD2. CDR3 length: 16 residues. CDR1 is KGHSH, CDR2 LQKENI, per germline. In DNA, the CDR3 is TGTGCCAGCCCACCAAGATCCGGGACTAGCGGCAATGAGCAGTTCTTC. This encodes CASPPRSGTSGNEQFF. The entire variable domain, with the rest obtained from reference TRBV18 and TRBJ2-1, is as follows: NAGVMQNPRHLVRRRGQEARLRCSPMKGHSHVYWYRQLPEEGLKFMVYLQKENIIDESGMPKERFSAEFPKEGPSILRIQQVVRGDSAAYFCASPPRSGTSGNEQFFGPGTRLTVL.

This clonotype appeared a few times. The J gene is TRBJ1-2, the V gene TRBV10-3; no clear D. The CDR3 extends over 15 amino acids. V was cut by 6 bases and J by 6 bases, with 20 bases left in between. The germline V gene encodes CDR1 ENHRY and CDR2 SYGVKD. The CDR3: CAISPAAGSGNGYTF. The CDR3 DNA follows: TGTGCCATCAGCCCAGCGGCAGGTTCTGGTAATGGCTACACCTTC.

As for this clonotype: A much larger clone lies a single base off, so this may be a read error. The chain carries TRBV7-3 and TRBJ2-7; TRBD2 agrees at 14 bases. Germline CDR1 and CDR2: SGHTA and FQGTGA. The CDR3 loop spans 15 amino acids. The V and J ends lost 5 bases and 7 bases, in that order; junction bases with no gene match: 7. For the CDR3, the DNA is TGTGCCAGCAGCCTGACTAGCGGGGGGGTCAATGAGCAGTACTTC. This codes for CASSLTSGGVNEQYF. Looking up the rest from reference TRBV7-3 and TRBJ2-7 gives the full variable domain: GAGVSQTPSNKVTEKGKYVELRCDPISGHTALYWYRQSLGQGPEFLIYFQGTGAADDSGLPNDRFFAVRPEGSVSTLKIQRTERGDSAVYLCASSLTSGGVNEQYFGPGTRLTVT.

The chain joins TRBV4-2 to TRBJ2-5; 10 nucleotides align to TRBD2. V trimming: 0 bases; J trimming: 5 bases; junction bases outside the gene matches: 9. The V gene's germline CDR1 is LGHNA and CDR2 YNFKEQ. The CDR3 totals 17 residues. As DNA, the CDR3 is TGTGCCAGCAGCCAAGACGGTCAGCGGGGGGGCCTGGAGACCCAGTACTTC. It translates to CASSQDGQRGGLETQYF.

This clonotype was observed many times. This chain connects TRBV5-1 to TRBJ1-1, with D hard to call. This CDR3 is 14 amino acids long. V lost 0 bases and J lost 5, with 11 bases in between. The germline V gene encodes CDR1 SGHRS and CDR2 YFSETQ. The CDR3 region has the DNA TGCGCCAGCAGCTTGGATCCCCGGGAGACTGAAGCTTTCTTT. Translating gives CASSLDPRETEAFF.

There are a few counts of this clonotype. This chain uses TRBV5-1 with TRBJ1-5; D is undetermined. Trimming shortened V by 3 bases and J by 2 bases, and 9 bases separated the two germline ends. CDR1 is SGHRS and CDR2 is YFSETQ in the germline V gene. This CDR3 contains 14 residues. The CDR3 coding sequence is TGCGCCAGCAGCTCGTCCGGGGGCAATCAGCCCCAGCATTTT. It encodes CASSSSGGNQPQHF.